A single sample gave rise to the 27 T cell receptor beta chains below, sequenced in a study of blood T cell repertoires in COVID-19. Assay used: immunoSEQ multiplex PCR; TCRdb lists only in-frame clones, some missing. The table records approximately 96,000 clones, around 85% of them present only once. Sequenced input: peripheral blood. The receptors stem from a woman at least 80 years old with acute or convalescent COVID-19.

The chain joins TRBV6-2 or TRBV6-3 to TRBJ1-2; D is unclear. The CDR3 covers 12 residues. Germline values: CDR1 MNHEY, CDR2 SVGEGT. V gave up 4 bases and J gave up 8 bases, with 11 bases separating them. The CDR3 DNA is TGTGCCAGCAGTTCGAGTCGCGTGGGCTACACCTTC. Translating it yields CASSSSRVGYTF.

CDR3 sequence (DNA): TGTGCCAGCAGTTTTAGGGGTGGGCAGCCCCAGCATTTT. Amino acids: CASSFRGGQPQHF. V is TRBV6-5 and J is TRBJ1-5, with a weak D call TRBD1 (5 bases). V dropped 4 bases and J dropped 7 bases, with 11 bases sitting between them. This CDR3 is 13 amino acids long. Germline V gene sequence: CDR1 MNHEY, CDR2 SVGAGI.

The rearrangement joins TRBV28 to TRBJ1-2; possible D gene TRBD1, 5 bases. V lost 5 bases to trimming and J lost 4 bases, with 20 bases between them. CDR1 and CDR2 from the germline V gene are MDHEN and SYDVKM. The CDR3 sequence is 16 residues long. The chain's CDR3 is CASSQAQSRGSYGYTF. The CDR3 region has the DNA TGTGCCAGCAGTCAGGCCCAGTCCCGGGGGAGCTATGGCTACACCTTC.

The V and J genes are TRBV4-3 and TRBJ1-3, with 8 bases matching TRBD1. This CDR3 comprises 15 residues. Germline CDR1 LGHNA, CDR2 YSLEER. V lost 3 bases to trimming and J lost 4 bases; unmatched junction nucleotides: 5. The CDR3 nucleotides read TGCGCCAGCAGCCAGCAGGGGGCACAGGGAAACACCATATATTTT. This translates into CASSQQGAQGNTIYF.

The V gene is TRBV29-1, the J gene TRBJ1-5, with a tentative D call TRBD1 (6 bases). The CDR3 sequence is 13 residues long. Germline V lookup: CDR1 SQVTM, CDR2 ANQGSEA. V lost 7 bases, J lost 0 bases, and 10 bases lay in between. The CDR3 spells CSAGDNSNQPQHF. CDR3 in DNA: TGCAGCGCAGGGGATAATAGCAATCAGCCCCAGCATTTT.

CDR3 bases: TGCGCCAGCAGCCAAGAGCGACAGCCATCTTCACCCCTCCACTTT. Residues: CASSQERQPSSPLHF. The V call is TRBV4-3, the J call TRBJ1-6; perhaps TRBD1 as D (5 bases). CDR1 and CDR2 from the germline V gene are LGHNA and YSLEER. The V gene lost 0 bases and the J gene lost 9 bases, with 12 bases spanning the gap. The CDR3 totals 15 residues.

The chain uses TRBV28 and TRBJ2-4; D is possibly TRBD2 (7 bases). The V and J ends lost 2 bases and 0 bases respectively, with 14 bases between them. Germline V gene lookup returns CDR1 MDHEN and CDR2 SYDVKM. CDR3 length equals 17 residues. In DNA form, the CDR3 reads TGTGCCAGCAGTTTACCTGGGGGGGCCATAGCCAAAAACATTCAGTACTTC. Protein sequence: CASSLPGGAIAKNIQYF.

The chain carries TRBV24-1 and TRBJ2-6; D may be TRBD1 (6 bases). The CDR3 is 17 amino acids. Trimming took off 7 bases at V and 2 bases at J, with 17 bases between the two ends. In germline, CDR1 is KGHDR, CDR2 SFDVKD. CDR3 sequence (DNA): TGTGCCACCAGCCCCCGCCAGGGGATCCCTGGGGCCAACGTCCTGACTTTC. Protein sequence: CATSPRQGIPGANVLTF.

The chain links TRBV7-8 to TRBJ1-2; 11 nucleotides match TRBD1. The CDR3 totals 15 residues. Trimming cost V 1 base and J 6 bases; bases outside gene matches: 4. CDR1 and CDR2 (germline): SGHVS, FQNEAQ. CDR3 sequence: CASSLGDRGADGYTF. The CDR3 DNA is TGTGCCAGCAGCTTAGGGGACAGGGGGGCAGATGGCTACACCTTC.

The table lists this clone with a count of one. V gene TRBV2 combines with J gene TRBJ2-5; 9 positions match TRBD2. V shed 4 bases and J 7 bases; nucleotides not matched to a gene: 16. CDR1 and CDR2 (germline): SNHLY, FYNNEI. The CDR3 is 17 amino acids. The CDR3, as DNA: TGTGCCAGCAGTGTACAGGGCGGGGGGGGCACGCCTATGACCCAGTACTTC. Protein product: CASSVQGGGGTPMTQYF.

The chain carries TRBV2 and TRBJ1-2; maybe TRBD1 (5 bases). The CDR3 contains 14 residues. The V end was cut by 7 bases, the J end by 1 base, with 13 bases between. The germline V gene has CDR1 SNHLY and CDR2 FYNNEI. The CDR3 loop is CASNAQVGNYGYTF. The CDR3 nucleotides read TGTGCCAGCAATGCACAGGTCGGTAACTATGGCTACACCTTC.

This chain connects TRBV11-2 to TRBJ2-1; possibly TRBD2 for D (7 bases). Germline CDR1 reads SGHAT; CDR2 reads FQNNGV. This CDR3 is 14 amino acids long. Between the trimmed V and J ends, which lost 5 bases and 4 bases, there was a span of 12 bases. CDR3 in amino acids: CASSPAGAYNEQFF. In DNA, the CDR3 is TGTGCCAGCAGCCCCGCGGGGGCTTACAATGAGCAGTTCTTC.

The V gene is TRBV3-1 (or the pseudogene TRBV3-2), the J gene TRBJ1-1; no definite D call. CDR3 length equals 15 residues. Trimming removed 4 bases from V and 0 bases from J, with 12 bases in between. Per germline, CDR1 LGHDT and CDR2 YNNKEL (reference sequence). The CDR3 region is CASSPRGGLNTEAFF. For the CDR3, the DNA is TGTGCCAGCAGCCCCCGGGGAGGCTTGAACACTGAAGCTTTCTTT.

The CDR3 nucleotides are TGTGCCAGCAGCGCCGGTCGGGGTGAGAATGGCTACACCTTC. This codes for CASSAGRGENGYTF. This rearrangement joins TRBV7-2 to TRBJ1-2; D not resolved. Trimming left V 5 bases short and J 6 bases short, with 16 bases between. CDR3 length: 14 amino acids. The germline CDR1 and CDR2 sequences are SGHTA and FQGNSA.

This clone was seen more than once but under ten times. This chain joins TRBV6-2 or TRBV6-3 and TRBJ2-1; 7 bases fit TRBD1. The CDR3 is 17 amino acids. Looked up from germline, CDR1 is MNHEY and CDR2 is SVGEGT. V lost 0 bases to trimming and J lost 4 bases; unmatched junction nucleotides: 9. The CDR3 is CASSYSPRGWRYNEQFF. The CDR3 region has the DNA TGTGCCAGCAGTTACTCACCCAGGGGGTGGAGGTACAATGAGCAGTTCTTC.

Concerning this clone itself: The identical CDR3 is also encoded by other nucleotide sequences in the sample. The chain employs TRBV9 and TRBJ1-2; 7 nucleotides align to TRBD1. The CDR3 is made up of 13 amino acids. Germline V gene sequence: CDR1 SGDLS, CDR2 YYNGEE. Losses at the gene ends were 3 bases for V and 2 bases for J; bases not matched to a gene: 1. CDR3 bases: TGTGCCAGCAGCGCACAGGGGAACTATGGCTACACCTTC. Protein sequence: CASSAQGNYGYTF. The complete variable domain, with remaining parts taken from reference TRBV9 and TRBJ1-2, reads DSGVTQTPKHLITATGQRVTLRCSPRSGDLSVYWYQQSLDQGLQFLIQYYNGEERAKGNILERFSAQQFPDLHSELNLSSLELGDSALYFCASSAQGNYGYTFGSGTRLTVV.

The chain employs TRBV7-9 and TRBJ1-6; perhaps TRBD1 as D (5 bases). CDR1 SEHNR and CDR2 FQNEAQ come from the germline V gene (reference sequence). Trimming removed 10 bases at V and 8 bases at J, with 18 bases between. The length of the CDR3 is 14 residues. The CDR3 DNA sequence: TGTGCCACCCACGGCCAGGGAAGTTATTCACCCCTCCACTTT. Protein sequence: CATHGQGSYSPLHF.

This clone was recorded only once. The CDR3 loop reads CASSPLSRSPRQYF. CDR3 nucleotide sequence: TGTGCCAGCAGCCCACTTTCAAGGAGCCCCAGGCAGTATTTT. The chain uses TRBV7-2 and TRBJ2-3, with D unclear. Looked up from germline, CDR1 is SGHTA and CDR2 is FQGNSA. V lost 5 bases to trimming and J lost 11 bases, with 20 bases between them. This CDR3 is 14 amino acids long.

This chain connects TRBV3-1 (or the pseudogene TRBV3-2) to TRBJ1-5; 7 positions match TRBD1. This CDR3 spans 14 amino acids. Germline CDR1 and CDR2: LGHDT and YNNKEL (reference sequence). V gave up 4 bases and J gave up 6 bases; unmatched junction bases: 6. For the CDR3, the DNA is TGTGCCAGCAGCCCGGGACAGTTGAGTCAGCCCCAGCATTTT. Amino acids: CASSPGQLSQPQHF.

This clone was observed a single time. The rearrangement uses TRBV9 and TRBJ2-7; possible D gene TRBD2, 7 bases. Per the germline V gene, CDR1 is SGDLS and CDR2 is YYNGEE. Between the trimmed V and J ends, which lost 3 bases and 6 bases, there was a span of 19 bases. This CDR3 is built from 15 residues. In DNA form, the CDR3 reads TGTGCCAGCAGCGCTTCCCTGGGGGGGGGCCGCGAGCAGTACTTC. Encoded protein: CASSASLGGGREQYF. Full variable domain (remainder filled in from reference TRBV9 and TRBJ2-7): DSGVTQTPKHLITATGQRVTLRCSPRSGDLSVYWYQQSLDQGLQFLIQYYNGEERAKGNILERFSAQQFPDLHSELNLSSLELGDSALYFCASSASLGGGREQYFGPGTRLTVT.

The chain joins TRBV2 to TRBJ1-1, with TRBD1 matching 11 bases. In germline, CDR1 is SNHLY, CDR2 FYNNEI. The CDR3 is 15 residues long. Trimming removed 9 bases from V and 2 bases from J; junction bases left unmatched: 8. The DNA of the CDR3 is TGTGCCAGGTCAGGGACAGGGGGTAGAAACACTGAAGCTTTCTTT. Its protein product is CARSGTGGRNTEAFF.

This clone was picked up a small number of times. The chain couples TRBV4-1 to TRBJ1-1; D might be TRBD1 (5 bases). V gave up 3 bases and J gave up 9 bases, with 17 bases separating them. There are 14 residues in the CDR3. Germline V gene data show CDR1 as MGHRA and CDR2 as YSYEKL. CDR3 coding DNA: TGCGCCAGCAGCCAGTCGGGGGTCATGAGTCAAGCTTTCTTT. This gives the protein CASSQSGVMSQAFF.

This chain links TRBV28 with TRBJ2-3, with TRBD2 matching over 9 bases. Germline-derived CDR1 and CDR2 are MDHEN and SYDVKM. With 3 bases clipped from V and 4 bases from J, the junction kept 11 bases outside the gene matches. The CDR3 contains 17 residues. The CDR3 sequence: CASSFGGGAEVADTQYF. In nucleotides, the CDR3 is TGTGCCAGCAGTTTTGGCGGGGGGGCCGAAGTGGCAGATACGCAGTATTTT.

This chain uses TRBV6-5 with TRBJ1-6, with D possibly TRBD1 on 6 matching bases. The V end was cut by 2 bases, the J end by 0 bases, with 8 bases between. CDR3 length: 16 amino acids. Germline loops: CDR1 MNHEY, CDR2 SVGAGI. DNA of the CDR3: TGTGCCAGCAGTTACAGGGGGAGCTCCTATAATTCACCCCTCCACTTT. Its translation: CASSYRGSSYNSPLHF.

This sequence joins TRBV9 and TRBJ1-4; a possible D gene is TRBD1 (6 bases). Between the trimmed V and J ends, which lost 3 bases and 4 bases, there was a span of 22 bases. Germline CDR1 SGDLS, CDR2 YYNGEE. This CDR3 region has 18 residues. DNA of the CDR3: TGTGCCAGCAGCGCCTCCAGTGTCGGGGGGCATTTTAATGAAAAACTGTTTTTT. Amino acids: CASSASSVGGHFNEKLFF. Full variable domain (missing parts from reference TRBV9 and TRBJ1-4): DSGVTQTPKHLITATGQRVTLRCSPRSGDLSVYWYQQSLDQGLQFLIQYYNGEERAKGNILERFSAQQFPDLHSELNLSSLELGDSALYFCASSASSVGGHFNEKLFFGSGTQLSVL.

CDR3 sequence reads: CASSLSAGGAWGGYTF. Written as DNA, the CDR3 is TGTGCCAGCAGTTTAAGTGCAGGGGGCGCATGGGGTGGCTACACCTTC. The chain is built from TRBV28 and TRBJ1-2; 8 bases are shared with TRBD1. The junction had 12 bases not matched to a gene; V was cut back by 2 bases and J by 7 bases. Germline lookup yields CDR1 MDHEN and CDR2 SYDVKM. The CDR3 loop spans 16 amino acids.

The chain links TRBV30 to TRBJ1-4, with TRBD1 matching over 8 bases. Losses at the gene ends were 2 bases for V and 4 bases for J; bases not matched to a gene: 6. The V gene's germline CDR1 is GTSNPN and CDR2 SVGIG (reference sequence). This CDR3 comprises 15 residues. CDR3 in DNA: TGTGCCTGGAGTTCTCAACAGGGGGGTAATGAAAAACTGTTTTTT. It specifies CAWSSQQGGNEKLFF. Combining the CDR3 with reference TRBV30 and TRBJ1-4 gives the whole variable domain SQTIHQWPATLVQPVGSPLSLECTVEGTSNPNLYWYRQAAGRGLQLLFYSVGIGQISSEVPQNLSASRPQDRQFILSSKKLLLSDSGFYLCAWSSQQGGNEKLFFGSGTQLSVL.